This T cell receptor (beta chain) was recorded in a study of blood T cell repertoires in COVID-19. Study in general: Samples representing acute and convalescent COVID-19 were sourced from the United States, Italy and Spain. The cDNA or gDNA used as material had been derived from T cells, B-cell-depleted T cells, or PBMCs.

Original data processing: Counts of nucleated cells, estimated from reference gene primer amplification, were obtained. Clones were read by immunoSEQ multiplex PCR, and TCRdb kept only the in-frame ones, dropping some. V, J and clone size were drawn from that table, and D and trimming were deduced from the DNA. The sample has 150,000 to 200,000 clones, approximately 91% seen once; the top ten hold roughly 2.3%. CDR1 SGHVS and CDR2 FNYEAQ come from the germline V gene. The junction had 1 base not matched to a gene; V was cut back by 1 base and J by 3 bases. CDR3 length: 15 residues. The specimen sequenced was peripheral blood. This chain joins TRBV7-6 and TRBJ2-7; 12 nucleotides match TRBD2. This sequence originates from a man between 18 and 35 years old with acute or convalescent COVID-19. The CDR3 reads CASSLGTSGIYEQYF. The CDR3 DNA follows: TGTGCCAGCAGCTTAGGGACTAGCGGGATCTACGAGCAGTACTTC.